This TCR beta chain was identified in a study of cytomegalovirus exposure and HLA in healthy donors. PCR was performed using 60 Vbeta and 13 Jbeta primers. The table came from immunoSEQ multiplex PCR; TCRdb's copy has only in-frame clones and leaves some out. The sample has 76,000 or so clones, about 69% seen once. Comments on this clone: Its antigen is not known.

Unrecorded immune exposures were likely, despite nominal health at sampling. This CDR3 has 16 amino acids. Germline CDR1 reads SGHRS; CDR2 reads YFSETQ. The ends lost 0 bases at V and 0 bases at J; junction bases unmatched: 3. Study observations and caveats: Some TCR beta chains (more than 150 of them) were listed as cytomegalovirus-associated. The productive fraction for most TCR beta V segments was about 87% or about 30% in an earlier analysis. Equally common other TCR beta chains were less clonally expanded than HLA-associated ones, a later analysis found.

The origin of this receptor is a woman aged 40 to 50 in good health and CMV-seropositive. The sample comprised PBMCs. V is TRBV5-1 and J is TRBJ2-5; 9 nucleotides match TRBD2. The CDR3 DNA is TGCGCCAGCAGCTTGGGTCCTAGCGGGAACCAAGAGACCCAGTACTTC. It yields the protein CASSLGPSGNQETQYF.